The TCR beta chain under discussion was sequenced for a study of blood T cell repertoires in COVID-19. The V end was cut by 6 bases, the J end by 4 bases, with 18 bases between. CDR3 length: 15 amino acids. CDR1 is MDHEN, CDR2 SYDVKM, per germline. The protocol was immunoSEQ multiplex PCR, while the TCRdb copy is restricted to in-frame clones and leaves out a portion. The sample carries some 290,000 clones, approximately 86% recorded once. Specimen: peripheral blood. V is TRBV28 and J is TRBJ1-2; possible D gene TRBD1, 6 bases. The origin of this receptor is a woman aged 45-65 years who had recovered from COVID-19. The CDR3 loop is CASSPEGGGVYGYTF. As DNA, the CDR3 is TGTGCCAGCAGCCCCGAGGGAGGGGGGGTCTATGGCTACACCTTC.